The T cell receptor beta chain under discussion was sequenced for a study of cytomegalovirus exposure and HLA in healthy donors. As for this clone: No antigen is known for it.

The PCR had 60 Vbeta and 13 Jbeta primers. TCRdb's copy holds only in-frame clones and misses some; the assay was immunoSEQ multiplex PCR. The sample includes 210,000 or so clones, around 76% seen only once; the top ten take about 0.63%. The study, taken as a whole, reports: Presence/absence analyses assumed roughly uniform sequencing depth across donors, which may not hold.

Donors were ostensibly healthy at sampling, although undocumented immune exposures were probable. V was cut by 1 base and J by 5 bases, with 11 bases left in between. Per the germline V gene, CDR1 is SGHAT and CDR2 is FQNNGV. The CDR3 is 14 amino acids. This rearrangement joins TRBV11-2 to TRBJ1-1; D not certain. The sequencing input was PBMCs. This clonotype was obtained from a man between 18 and 29 years old in good health and CMV-seronegative. CDR3 bases: TGTGCCAGCAGCTTAGGTACAGTAATGACTGAAGCTTTCTTT. The encoded protein is CASSLGTVMTEAFF.